This record covers a single TCR beta chain. Antigen: not known. From germline, CDR1 is MGHRA and CDR2 YSYEKL. The CDR3 is 15 amino acids. V was trimmed by 1 base and J by 3 bases, leaving 13 bases between them. This sample stems from a study of cytomegalovirus exposure and HLA in healthy donors. For the study at large: Around 83% of 300 to 450 genotyped donors fell in the Caucasian-associated ancestry cluster. Study-level points and caveats: The study recorded about 160 TCR beta chains that were cytomegalovirus-associated.

The primer mix had 60 Vbeta and 13 Jbeta primers. In the original processing: Unique TCR beta chains numbered roughly 83 million in a later analysis, with roughly 10 million shared. The data were produced by immunoSEQ multiplex PCR, yet TCRdb's version contains in-frame clones alone and is incomplete. The V and J calls and clone size were taken over from that table, and D and trimming were inferred from the DNA. The sample shows about 180,000 clones, more than 65% of them seen only once. This chain links TRBV4-1 with TRBJ2-7; maybe TRBD2 (6 bases). The TCR originated in a woman under 40 in good health and CMV-seropositive. The specimen sequenced was PBMCs. The CDR3 here is CASSQGIGAGYEQYF. The CDR3 DNA is TGCGCCAGCAGCCAAGGGATAGGAGCGGGCTACGAGCAGTACTTC.